The 8 T cell receptor beta chains in this list originate from one sample, sequenced in a study of T-cell reconstitution after alpha-beta-depleted transplantation in children. Preparation of the TCRbeta library involved a method that used unique molecular identifiers. TCRdb re-called the PCR reads through MiXCR, storing one row per CDR3 protein. The table lists tens of thousands of distinct CDR3 sequences, around 17% of them singletons. Sequenced material: PBMCs, mostly from graft donor cells, taken 60 days after TCRalphabeta/CD19-depleted stem cell transplant. The receptors were gathered from a male patient between 2 and 15 years old who had a stem cell transplant for acute lymphoblastic leukemia, so the T cells may come from the graft donor.

This clonotype has just a few counts. V is TRBV20-1 and J is TRBJ1-3; D is unresolved. The CDR3 totals 14 residues. From germline, CDR1 is DFQATT and CDR2 SNEGSKA (reference sequence). Trimming left V 2 bases short and J 2 bases short, with 10 bases between. CDR3 amino acids: CSARTPEPGNTIYF. CDR3 coding DNA: TGCAGTGCTAGAACCCCAGAACCTGGAAACACCATATATTTT.

This clonotype was observed many times. This chain connects TRBV28 to TRBJ2-7; TRBD2 is a possible D gene (8 bases). V gave up 4 bases and J gave up 4 bases, with 20 bases separating them. CDR1 is MDHEN, CDR2 SYDVKM, per germline. The CDR3 covers 16 residues. CDR3 sequence (DNA): TGTGCCAGCAGTTGGCCCCCGGGAGGGGGACAGTACGAGCAGTACTTC. Translation gives CASSWPPGGGQYEQYF.

At least ten counts were recorded for this clonotype. The chain uses TRBV29-1 and TRBJ2-2; 7 nucleotides line up with TRBD2. The trim removed 5 bases at V and 6 bases at J, leaving 6 bases unmatched. In germline, CDR1 is SQVTM, CDR2 ANQGSEA. The CDR3 runs 13 residues. This chain's CDR3 is CSVPGLGSGELFF. The DNA of the CDR3 is TGCAGCGTTCCTGGACTAGGGTCCGGGGAGCTGTTTTTT.

This clonotype has just a few counts. The J gene is TRBJ2-5, the V gene TRBV5-1; 9 nucleotides agree with TRBD2. The germline V gene encodes CDR1 SGHRS and CDR2 YFSETQ. J gave up 5 bases and V 6 bases, and 8 bases lay outside the gene matches. There are 14 residues in the CDR3. The CDR3 spells CASTRLAGQETQYF. DNA for the CDR3: TGCGCCAGCACCAGGCTAGCGGGACAGGAGACCCAGTACTTC.

The chain combines TRBV9 with TRBJ1-1; tentative D call: TRBD1 (6 bases). There are 16 residues in the CDR3. The V and J ends lost 0 bases and 0 bases respectively, with 12 bases between them. Germline-derived CDR1 and CDR2 are SGDLS and YYNGEE. CDR3 nucleotide sequence: TGTGCCAGCAGCGTAGGGGGGCCACCAATGAACACTGAAGCTTTCTTT. Translated: CASSVGGPPMNTEAFF.

This chain uses TRBV10-3 with TRBJ2-7; maybe TRBD1 (5 bases). V lost 8 bases, J lost 4 bases, and 12 bases lay in between. In germline, CDR1 is ENHRY, CDR2 SYGVKD. The CDR3 consists of 12 residues. This CDR3 is CAIGQGRYEQYF. CDR3 sequence (DNA): TGTGCCATCGGGCAGGGTCGATACGAGCAGTACTTC.

This clonotype was detected ten times or more. V gene TRBV28 combines with J gene TRBJ1-2; TRBD1 might be the D (6 bases). This CDR3 contains 16 residues. The V and J ends lost 3 bases and 3 bases respectively, with 17 bases between them. CDR1 is MDHEN and CDR2 is SYDVKM in the germline V gene. For the CDR3, the DNA is TGTGCCAGCAGTTTTTTGACAGGTTCAAGGGACTATGGCTACACCTTC. Its protein is CASSFLTGSRDYGYTF.

V is TRBV5-4 and J is TRBJ1-2, with D unresolved. The CDR3 runs 14 residues. Germline loops: CDR1 SGHNT, CDR2 YYREEE (reference sequence). V gave up 0 bases and J gave up 4 bases, with 10 bases separating them. The CDR3 protein is CASSLARSPYGYTF. CDR3 in DNA: TGTGCCAGCAGCTTGGCCAGGAGCCCCTATGGCTACACCTTC. Full variable domain (missing parts from reference TRBV5-4 and TRBJ1-2): ETGVTQSPTHLIKTRGQQVTLRCSSQSGHNTVSWYQQALGQGPQFIFQYYREEENGRGNFPPRFSGLQFPNYSSELNVNALELDDSALYLCASSLARSPYGYTFGSGTRLTVV.